This T cell receptor (beta chain) came from a study of early T cells in non-severe SARS-CoV-2 infection. On the study more broadly: The sequenced material was bulk RNA from unsorted whole blood, and its chains were unpaired.

This clonotype was seen a few times. Researchers tagged individual cDNA molecules with unique molecular identifiers. Using its own MiXCR run on the 5' RACE reads, TCRdb lists one record per CDR3 protein. This table holds approximately 99,000 distinct CDR3 sequences, 12% found once. CDR1 and CDR2 from the germline V gene are SGHVS and FQNEAQ. The CDR3 has 13 residues. J lost 4 bases, V lost 5 bases, and 5 bases had no gene match. The TCR originated in an adult who was a healthcare worker with PCR-confirmed SARS-CoV-2 infection or an uninfected control (not recorded which). The sequencing sample was made of whole blood. V usage is TRBV7-8 and J usage is TRBJ2-7, with 7 bases aligning to TRBD1. In DNA form, the CDR3 reads TGTGCCAGCAGCCCCGGACAGGTATACGAGCAGTACTTC. This gives the protein CASSPGQVYEQYF. The entire variable domain, with the rest obtained from reference TRBV7-8 and TRBJ2-7, is as follows: GAGVSQSPRYKVAKRGQDVALRCDPISGHVSLFWYQQALGQGPEFLTYFQNEAQLDKSGLPSDRFFAERPEGSVSTLKIQRTQQEDSAVYLCASSPGQVYEQYFGPGTRLTVT.